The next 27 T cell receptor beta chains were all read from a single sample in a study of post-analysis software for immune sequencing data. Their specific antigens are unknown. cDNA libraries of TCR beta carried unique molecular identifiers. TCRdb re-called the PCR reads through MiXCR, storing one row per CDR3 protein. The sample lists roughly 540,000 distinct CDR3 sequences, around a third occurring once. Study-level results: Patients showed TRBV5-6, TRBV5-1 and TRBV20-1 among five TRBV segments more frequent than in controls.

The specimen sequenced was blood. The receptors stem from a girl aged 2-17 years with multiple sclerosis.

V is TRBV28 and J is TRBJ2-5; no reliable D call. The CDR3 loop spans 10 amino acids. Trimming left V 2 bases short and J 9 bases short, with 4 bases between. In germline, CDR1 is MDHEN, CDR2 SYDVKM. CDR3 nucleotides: TGTGCCAGCAGTTTAAACCCCCAGTACTTC. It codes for CASSLNPQYF.

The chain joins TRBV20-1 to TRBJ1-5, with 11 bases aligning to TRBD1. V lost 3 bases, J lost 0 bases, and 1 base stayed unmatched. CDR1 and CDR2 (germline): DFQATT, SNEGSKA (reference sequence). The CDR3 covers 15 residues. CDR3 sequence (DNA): TGCAGTGCTAGGGGACAGGGGGGTAGCAATCAGCCCCAGCATTTT. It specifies CSARGQGGSNQPQHF.

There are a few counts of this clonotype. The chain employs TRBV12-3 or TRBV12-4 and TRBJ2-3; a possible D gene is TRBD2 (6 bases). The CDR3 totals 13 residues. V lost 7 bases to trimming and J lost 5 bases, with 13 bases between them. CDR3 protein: CASTGTLQDTQYF. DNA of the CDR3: TGTGCCAGCACCGGGACTCTCCAAGATACGCAGTATTTT.

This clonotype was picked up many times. The CDR3 nucleotides are TGTGCCATCCGGAGCGGGGGAAGCACAGATACGCAGTATTTT. The encoded protein is CAIRSGGSTDTQYF. The chain carries TRBV10-3 and TRBJ2-3; 8 nucleotides line up with TRBD2. J gave up 0 bases and V 8 bases, and 4 bases lay outside the gene matches. CDR1 and CDR2 from the germline V gene are ENHRY and SYGVKD. The CDR3 is 14 residues long.

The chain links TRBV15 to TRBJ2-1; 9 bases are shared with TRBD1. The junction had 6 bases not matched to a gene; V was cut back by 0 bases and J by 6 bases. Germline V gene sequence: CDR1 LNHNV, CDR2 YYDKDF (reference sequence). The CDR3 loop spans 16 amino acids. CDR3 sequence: CATSRDRQGDSNEQFF. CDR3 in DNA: TGTGCCACCAGCAGAGATCGACAGGGGGATTCCAATGAGCAGTTCTTC.

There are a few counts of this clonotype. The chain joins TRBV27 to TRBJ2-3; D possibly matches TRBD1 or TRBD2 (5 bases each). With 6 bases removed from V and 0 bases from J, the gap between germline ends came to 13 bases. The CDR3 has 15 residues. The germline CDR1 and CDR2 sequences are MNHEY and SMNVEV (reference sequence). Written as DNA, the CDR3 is TGTGCCAGCAGAACGCGTTGGGACAGCACAGATACGCAGTATTTT. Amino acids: CASRTRWDSTDTQYF.

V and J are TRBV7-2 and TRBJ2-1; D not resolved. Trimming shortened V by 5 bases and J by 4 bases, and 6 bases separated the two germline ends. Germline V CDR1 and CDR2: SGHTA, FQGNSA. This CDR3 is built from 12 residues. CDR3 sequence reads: CASSIVYNEQFF. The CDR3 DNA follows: TGTGCCAGCAGCATCGTATACAATGAGCAGTTCTTC.

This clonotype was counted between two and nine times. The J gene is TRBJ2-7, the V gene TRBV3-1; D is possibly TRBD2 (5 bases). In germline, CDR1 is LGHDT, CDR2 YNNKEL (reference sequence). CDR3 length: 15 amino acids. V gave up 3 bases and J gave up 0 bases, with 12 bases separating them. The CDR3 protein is CASSHGETYSYEQYF. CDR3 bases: TGTGCCAGCAGCCACGGGGAAACTTACTCCTACGAGCAGTACTTC.

CDR3 in amino acids: CASSATEHFYGYTF. DNA for the CDR3: TGTGCCAGCAGTGCGACAGAACATTTCTATGGCTACACCTTC. The gene calls are TRBV6-1 and TRBJ1-2, with D possibly TRBD1 on 5 matching bases. Between the trimmed V and J ends, which lost 4 bases and 4 bases, there was a span of 13 bases. The CDR3 loop spans 14 amino acids. CDR1 and CDR2 from the germline V gene are MNHNS and SASEGT.

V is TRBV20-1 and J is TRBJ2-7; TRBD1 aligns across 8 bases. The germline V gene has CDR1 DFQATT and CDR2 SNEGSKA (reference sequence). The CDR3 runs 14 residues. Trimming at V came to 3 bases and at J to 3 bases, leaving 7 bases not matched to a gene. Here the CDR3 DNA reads TGCAGTGCTAGGATCAATGGACAGGGCTACGAGCAGTACTTC. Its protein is CSARINGQGYEQYF.

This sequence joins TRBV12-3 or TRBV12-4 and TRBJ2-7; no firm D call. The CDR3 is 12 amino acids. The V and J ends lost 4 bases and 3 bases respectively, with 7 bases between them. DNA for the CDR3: TGTGCCAGCAGTTCGACTTTCTACGAGCAGTACTTC. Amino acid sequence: CASSSTFYEQYF.

DNA of the CDR3: TGTGCCAGCAGTGAACCCAGGGGAGGCTACACCTTC. This codes for CASSEPRGGYTF. The rearrangement uses TRBV25-1 and TRBJ1-2, with a weak D call TRBD1 (6 bases). V dropped 2 bases and J dropped 8 bases, with 9 bases sitting between them. CDR1 and CDR2 (germline): MGHDK, SYGVNS. CDR3 length equals 12 residues.

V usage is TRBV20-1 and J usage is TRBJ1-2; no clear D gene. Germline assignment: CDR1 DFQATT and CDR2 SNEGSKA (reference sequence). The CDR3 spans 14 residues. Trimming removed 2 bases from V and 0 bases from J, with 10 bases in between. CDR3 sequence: CSARLGPANYGYTF. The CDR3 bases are TGCAGTGCTAGACTCGGTCCAGCTAACTATGGCTACACCTTC.

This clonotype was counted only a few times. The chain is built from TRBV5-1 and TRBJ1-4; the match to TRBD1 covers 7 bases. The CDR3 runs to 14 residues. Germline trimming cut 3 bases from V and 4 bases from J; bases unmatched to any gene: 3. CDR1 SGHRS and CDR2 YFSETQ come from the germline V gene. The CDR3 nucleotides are TGCGCCAGCAGCTCACAGGGGCTTAATGAAAAACTGTTTTTT. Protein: CASSSQGLNEKLFF.

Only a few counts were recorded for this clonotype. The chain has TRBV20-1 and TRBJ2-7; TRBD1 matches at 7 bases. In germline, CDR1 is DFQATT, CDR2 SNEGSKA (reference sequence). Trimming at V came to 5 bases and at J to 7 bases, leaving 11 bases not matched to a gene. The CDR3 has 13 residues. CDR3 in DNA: TGCAGTGCTTCGGTAGACAGGGTGAGGGAGCAGTACTTC. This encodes CSASVDRVREQYF.

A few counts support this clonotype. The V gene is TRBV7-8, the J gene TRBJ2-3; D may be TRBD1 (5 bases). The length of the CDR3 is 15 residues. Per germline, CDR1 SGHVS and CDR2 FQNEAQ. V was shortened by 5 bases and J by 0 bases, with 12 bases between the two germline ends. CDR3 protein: CASSLTVTSTDTQYF. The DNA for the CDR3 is TGTGCCAGCAGCCTGACAGTTACTAGCACAGATACGCAGTATTTT.

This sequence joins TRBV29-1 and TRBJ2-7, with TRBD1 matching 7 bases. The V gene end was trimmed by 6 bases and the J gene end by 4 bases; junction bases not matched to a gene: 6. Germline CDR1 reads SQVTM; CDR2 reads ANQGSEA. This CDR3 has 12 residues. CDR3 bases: TGCAGCGTAACCGGGACAGCGTACGAGCAGTACTTC. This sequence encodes CSVTGTAYEQYF.

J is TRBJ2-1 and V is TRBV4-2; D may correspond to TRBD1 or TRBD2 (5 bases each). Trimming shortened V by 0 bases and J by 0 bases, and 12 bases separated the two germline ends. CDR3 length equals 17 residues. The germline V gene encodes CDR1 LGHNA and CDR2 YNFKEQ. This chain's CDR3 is CASSQDRWGSSYNEQFF. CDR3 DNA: TGTGCCAGCAGCCAAGATAGGTGGGGGAGCTCCTACAATGAGCAGTTCTTC.

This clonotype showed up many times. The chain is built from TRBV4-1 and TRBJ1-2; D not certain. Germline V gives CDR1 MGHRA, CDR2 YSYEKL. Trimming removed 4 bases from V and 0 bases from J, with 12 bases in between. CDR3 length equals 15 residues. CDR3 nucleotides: TGCGCCAGCAGCCGGGCGGACGGCACTAACTATGGCTACACCTTC. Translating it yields CASSRADGTNYGYTF.

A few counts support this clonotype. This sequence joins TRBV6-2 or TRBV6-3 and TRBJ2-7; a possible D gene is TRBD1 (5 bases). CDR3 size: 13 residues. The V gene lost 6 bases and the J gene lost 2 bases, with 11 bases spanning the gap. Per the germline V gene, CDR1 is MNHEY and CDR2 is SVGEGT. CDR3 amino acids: CASRTELPYEQYF. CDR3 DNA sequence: TGTGCCAGCAGGACAGAGCTCCCCTACGAGCAGTACTTC.

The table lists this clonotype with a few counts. The CDR3 protein is CASRTSGGEETQYF. The CDR3 region has the DNA TGTGCCAGCAGGACTAGCGGGGGGGAAGAGACCCAGTACTTC. The V and J genes are TRBV6-5 and TRBJ2-5; TRBD2 matches at 14 bases. From germline, CDR1 is MNHEY and CDR2 SVGAGI. Unmatched junction bases numbered 0, after V lost 6 bases and J lost 3 bases. The CDR3 is 14 amino acids.

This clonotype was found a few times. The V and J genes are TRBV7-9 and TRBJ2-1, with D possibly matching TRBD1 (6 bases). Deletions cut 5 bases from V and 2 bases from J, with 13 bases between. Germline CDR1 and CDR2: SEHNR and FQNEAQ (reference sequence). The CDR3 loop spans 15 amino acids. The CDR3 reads CASSAFRGTYNEQFF. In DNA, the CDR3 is TGTGCCAGCAGCGCGTTCAGGGGTACCTACAATGAGCAGTTCTTC.

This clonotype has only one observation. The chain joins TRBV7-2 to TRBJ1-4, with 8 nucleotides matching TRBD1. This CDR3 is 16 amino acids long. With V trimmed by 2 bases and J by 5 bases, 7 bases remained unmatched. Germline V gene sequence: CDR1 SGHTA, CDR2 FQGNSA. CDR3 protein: CASSLKLWDRNEKLFF. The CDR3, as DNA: TGTGCCAGCAGCTTAAAGTTGTGGGACAGGAATGAAAAACTGTTTTTT.

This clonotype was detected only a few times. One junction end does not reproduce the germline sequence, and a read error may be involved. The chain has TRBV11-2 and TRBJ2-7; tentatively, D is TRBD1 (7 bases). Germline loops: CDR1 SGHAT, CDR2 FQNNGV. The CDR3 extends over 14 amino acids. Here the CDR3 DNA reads TGTGCCAGCAGCCTAGACAGGGACTTCCACGAGCAGTACTTC. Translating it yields CASSLDRDFHEQYF.

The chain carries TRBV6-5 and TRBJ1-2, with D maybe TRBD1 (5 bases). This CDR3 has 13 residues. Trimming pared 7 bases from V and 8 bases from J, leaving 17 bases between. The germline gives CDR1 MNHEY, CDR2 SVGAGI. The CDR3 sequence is CASTRDLAWGYTF. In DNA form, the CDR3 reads TGTGCCAGCACCAGGGACCTTGCTTGGGGCTACACCTTC.

The chain's CDR3 is CASSLAATYGQYF. CDR3 bases: TGTGCCAGCAGCTTAGCAGCGACCTACGGGCAGTACTTC. J is TRBJ2-4 and V is TRBV7-2; D is undetermined. Per the germline V gene, CDR1 is SGHTA and CDR2 is FQGNSA. Between the trimmed V and J ends, which lost 0 bases and 13 bases, there was a span of 13 bases. CDR3 size: 13 residues.

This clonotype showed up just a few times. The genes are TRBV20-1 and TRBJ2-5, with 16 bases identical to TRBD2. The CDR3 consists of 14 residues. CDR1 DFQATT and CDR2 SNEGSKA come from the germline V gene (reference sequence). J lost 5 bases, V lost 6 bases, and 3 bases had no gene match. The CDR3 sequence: CSAQGLAGGETQYF. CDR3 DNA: TGCAGTGCCCAGGGACTAGCGGGGGGGGAGACCCAGTACTTC.